The TCR beta chain described here comes from a study of Graves' ophthalmopathy and Graves' hyperthyroidism. Beta-chain TCR CDR3 regions were amplified from RNA transcripts. HTBI primers were used in a first-round RT-PCR, which preceded a second-round multiplex PCR. TCRdb redid the calling of the multiplex PCR reads with MiXCR, one entry per CDR3 protein. The sample lists roughly 500,000 distinct CDR3 sequences; around 15% were seen once. The specimen was blood. The clonotype was recovered from a woman aged 25 to 39 with Graves' ophthalmopathy.

The CDR3 spells CASSFTPSGSNSPLHF. Here the CDR3 DNA reads TGTGCCAGCAGTTTTACCCCAAGTGGGAGTAATTCACCCCTCCACTTT. The chain uses TRBV12-3 or TRBV12-4 and TRBJ1-6; D is unresolved. Trimming removed 3 bases from V and 6 bases from J, with 15 bases in between. There are 16 residues in the CDR3.